A selection of T cell receptor beta chains follows, all from one sample in a study of blood T cell repertoires in COVID-19. TCRdb's table, derived via immunoSEQ multiplex PCR, lists solely in-frame clones and lacks some. The sample contains about 160,000 clones, about 80% of which appear only once. The sample consisted of peripheral blood. Source of these receptors: a man aged 60 to 75 with acute or convalescent COVID-19. CDR3s include the opening cysteine and the closing phenylalanine or tryptophan. A D gene is named only where the DNA matches it firmly.

>TRBV19|.
CASSWALGGNQPQHF
>TRBV7-9|TRBD1
CASSEGQGRAWANVLTF
>TRBV28|TRBD2
CASSLRVSGASSEQYF
>TRBV6-5|.
CASRFRGINQPQHF
>TRBV28|.
CASSLGQGNEKLFF
>TRBV7-2|TRBD1
CASSFFKIGTGVSYEQYF
>TRBV18|TRBD1
CASTYRDSSYGYTF
>TRBV7-3|TRBD1
CASSLGAPDREVYNEQFF
>TRBV11-2|.
CASSLVAGNTEAFF
>TRBV7-3|.
CASSPRSGGRVDGYTF
>TRBV5-6|.
CASSLGSHQPQHF
>TRBV2|.
CASSENSHYNEQFF
>TRBV10-2|.
CASSGQGRGNTGELFF
>TRBV9|.
CASSVHQGSYEQYF
>TRBV7-8|TRBD2
CASSLRTGTSWTGELFF
>TRBV7-3|TRBD1
CASSFTGGEQYF
>TRBV28|TRBD1
CASTLSGGTGGYGYTF
>TRBV6-1|TRBD2
CASSEAKTSGNYNEQFF
>TRBV3-1/TRBV3-2|TRBD1
CASSQTGVSGANVLTF
>TRBV9|TRBD1
CASSVAGAGGAENEQYF
>TRBV9|TRBD1
CASSEGQGRHEQYF
>TRBV10-3|.
CAISDRANNSPLHF
>TRBV19|TRBD1
CASSPRTGISGNTIYF
>TRBV27|.
CASSFRDEQFF
>TRBV12-5|TRBD1
CASGPGQVLGEKLFF
>TRBV30|TRBD1
CAWSVTGGVYEQYF
>TRBV27|.
CASSLIGGANEKLFF
>TRBV28|.
CASRETATNEKLFF
>TRBV2|.
CASSDGGGRGSNQPQHF
>TRBV27|TRBD2
CASSLTSSGGGLGTDTQYF
>TRBV9|TRBD2
CASSAQLAGYTDTQYF
>TRBV14|.
CASSFTRGRESTDTQYF
>TRBV11-1|.
CASSLAGSGNEKLFF
>TRBV18|.
CASSSQGATLFF
>TRBV3-1/TRBV3-2|TRBD1
CASSQQQGNQPQHF
>TRBV5-1|.
CASSLAGTGELFF
>TRBV7-2|TRBD1
CASSSRQGGGTEAFF